The sample holds a few counts of the clone carrying this T cell receptor (beta chain). This record belongs to a study of T-cell reconstitution after alpha-beta-depleted transplantation in children. The length of the CDR3 is 16 residues. The V gene end was trimmed by 4 bases and the J gene end by 3 bases; junction bases not matched to a gene: 3. The germline V gene encodes CDR1 SGHRS and CDR2 YFSETQ. Unique molecular identifiers tagged the TCRbeta library. MiXCR, applied by TCRdb to the PCR reads, yields one record per CDR3 protein. The profile shows about 400,000 distinct CDR3 sequences, roughly 21% of them singletons.

The rearrangement uses TRBV5-1 and TRBJ2-2; 13 bases are a match to TRBD2. The sample here was PBMCs from the stem cell graft donor, taken from the stem cell graft. This TCR was recovered from a human donor who donated a stem cell graft to a child with acute myeloid leukemia. The CDR3 loop is CASSVGLAGDTGELFF. The CDR3 DNA follows: TGCGCCAGCAGCGTAGGACTAGCGGGAGACACCGGGGAGCTGTTTTTT. Combining the CDR3 with reference TRBV5-1 and TRBJ2-2 gives the whole variable domain KAGVTQTPRYLIKTRGQQVTLSCSPISGHRSVSWYQQTPGQGLQFLFEYFSETQRNKGNFPGRFSGRQFSNSRSEMNVSTLELGDSALYLCASSVGLAGDTGELFFGEGSRLTVL.